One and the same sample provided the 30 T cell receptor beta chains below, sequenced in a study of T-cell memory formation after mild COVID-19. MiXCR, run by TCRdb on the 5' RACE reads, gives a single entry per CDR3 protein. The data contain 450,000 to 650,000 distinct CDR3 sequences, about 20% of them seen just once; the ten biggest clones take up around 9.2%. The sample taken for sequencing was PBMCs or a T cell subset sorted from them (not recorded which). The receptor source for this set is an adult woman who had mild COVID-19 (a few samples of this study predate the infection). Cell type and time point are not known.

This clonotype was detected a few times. The CDR3: CASSYLLAGSSYEQYF. The CDR3 DNA follows: TGTGCCAGCAGCTATCTTCTAGCGGGATCCTCCTACGAGCAGTACTTC. The V and J genes are TRBV7-9 and TRBJ2-7; the match to TRBD2 covers 9 bases. With V trimmed by 4 bases and J by 0 bases, 7 bases remained unmatched. This CDR3 has 16 amino acids. The germline V gene has CDR1 SEHNR and CDR2 FQNEAQ (reference sequence).

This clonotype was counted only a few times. As DNA, the CDR3 is TGCAGTGCTAGCCGGGACAGGCAGTACTTC. Its translation is CSASRDRQYF. V and J are TRBV20-1 and TRBJ2-7; 7 bases are a match to TRBD1. V was clipped by 3 bases and J by 9 bases; unmatched bases: 2. This CDR3 has 10 amino acids. Germline V lookup: CDR1 DFQATT, CDR2 SNEGSKA (reference sequence).

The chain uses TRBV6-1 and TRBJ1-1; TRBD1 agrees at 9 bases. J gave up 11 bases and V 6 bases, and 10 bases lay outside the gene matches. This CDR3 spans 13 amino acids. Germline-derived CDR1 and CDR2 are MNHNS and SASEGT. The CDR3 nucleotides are TGTGCCAGCAGGGATGGACAGGGGAAATCGGCTTTCTTT. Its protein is CASRDGQGKSAFF.

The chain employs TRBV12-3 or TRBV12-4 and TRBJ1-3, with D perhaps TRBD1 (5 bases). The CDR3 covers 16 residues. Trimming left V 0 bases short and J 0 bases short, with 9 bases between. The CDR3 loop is CASSLALGVSGNTIYF. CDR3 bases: TGTGCCAGCAGTTTAGCGCTGGGGGTCTCTGGAAACACCATATATTTT.

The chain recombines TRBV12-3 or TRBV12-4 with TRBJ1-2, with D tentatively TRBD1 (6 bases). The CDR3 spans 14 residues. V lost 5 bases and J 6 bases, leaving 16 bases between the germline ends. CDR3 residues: CASSRETGYNGYTF. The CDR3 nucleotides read TGTGCCAGCAGTCGGGAAACAGGGTATAATGGCTACACCTTC.

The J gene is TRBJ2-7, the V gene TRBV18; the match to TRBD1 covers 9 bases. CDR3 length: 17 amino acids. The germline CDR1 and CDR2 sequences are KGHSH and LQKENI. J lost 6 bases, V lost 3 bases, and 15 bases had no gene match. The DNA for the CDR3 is TGTGCCAGCTCACCCAGCATGGGACAGGGAACGTCGAGCGAGCAGTACTTC. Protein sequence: CASSPSMGQGTSSEQYF. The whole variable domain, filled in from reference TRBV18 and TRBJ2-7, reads NAGVMQNPRHLVRRRGQEARLRCSPMKGHSHVYWYRQLPEEGLKFMVYLQKENIIDESGMPKERFSAEFPKEGPSILRIQQVVRGDSAAYFCASSPSMGQGTSSEQYFGPGTRLTVT.

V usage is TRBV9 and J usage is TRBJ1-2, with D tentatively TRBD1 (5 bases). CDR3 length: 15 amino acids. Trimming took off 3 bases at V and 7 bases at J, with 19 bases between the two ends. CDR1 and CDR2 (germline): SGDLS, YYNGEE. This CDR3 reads CASSDRRQFLRGYTF. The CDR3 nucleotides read TGTGCCAGCAGCGATCGGAGACAGTTTCTTCGTGGCTACACCTTC.

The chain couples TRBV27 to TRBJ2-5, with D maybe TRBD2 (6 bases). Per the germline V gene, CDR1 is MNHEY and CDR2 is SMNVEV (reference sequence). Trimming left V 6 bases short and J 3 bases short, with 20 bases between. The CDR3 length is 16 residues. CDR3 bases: TGTGCCAGCAGACTAACTACGTGGGGGGAAGAAGAGACCCAGTACTTC. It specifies CASRLTTWGEEETQYF.

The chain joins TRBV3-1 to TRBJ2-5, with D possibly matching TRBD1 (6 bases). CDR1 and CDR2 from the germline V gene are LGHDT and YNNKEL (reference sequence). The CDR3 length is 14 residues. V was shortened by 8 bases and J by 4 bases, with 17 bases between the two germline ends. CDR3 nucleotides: TGTGCCAGCGAGATATGGGGGCGAGGAGAGACCCAGTACTTC. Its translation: CASEIWGRGETQYF.

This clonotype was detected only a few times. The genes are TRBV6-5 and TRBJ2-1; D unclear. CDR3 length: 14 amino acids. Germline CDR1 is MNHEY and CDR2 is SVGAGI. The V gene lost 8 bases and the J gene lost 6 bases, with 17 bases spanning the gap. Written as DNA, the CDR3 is TGTGCCAGCTCCCCCCGCAACCTACGCAATGAGCAGTTCTTC. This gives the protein CASSPRNLRNEQFF.

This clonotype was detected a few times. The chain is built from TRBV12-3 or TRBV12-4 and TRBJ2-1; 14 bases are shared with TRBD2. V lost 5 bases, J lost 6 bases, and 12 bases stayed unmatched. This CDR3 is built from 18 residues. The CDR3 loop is CASSPRLAGGPGGNEQFF. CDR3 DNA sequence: TGTGCCAGCAGTCCGCGACTAGCGGGAGGGCCGGGGGGCAATGAGCAGTTCTTC.

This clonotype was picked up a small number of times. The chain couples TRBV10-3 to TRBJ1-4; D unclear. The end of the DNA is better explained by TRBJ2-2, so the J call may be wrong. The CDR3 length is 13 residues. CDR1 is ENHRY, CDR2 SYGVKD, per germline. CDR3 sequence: CAISESEASELFF. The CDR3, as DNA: TGTGCCATCAGTGAGTCTGAGGCCTCGGAGCTGTTTTTT.

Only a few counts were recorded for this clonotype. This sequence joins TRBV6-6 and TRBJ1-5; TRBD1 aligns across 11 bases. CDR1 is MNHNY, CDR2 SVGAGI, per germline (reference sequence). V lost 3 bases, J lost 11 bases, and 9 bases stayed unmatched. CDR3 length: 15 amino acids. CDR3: CASSYGQGAPLAQHF. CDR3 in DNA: TGTGCCAGCAGTTATGGACAGGGGGCTCCCCTCGCCCAGCATTTT.

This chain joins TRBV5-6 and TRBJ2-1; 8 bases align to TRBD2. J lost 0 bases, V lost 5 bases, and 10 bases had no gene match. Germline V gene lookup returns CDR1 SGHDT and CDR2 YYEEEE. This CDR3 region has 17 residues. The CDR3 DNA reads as TGTGCCAGCAGAGGACGGGCGGGAGGCTTCTCCTACAATGAGCAGTTCTTC. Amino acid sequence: CASRGRAGGFSYNEQFF.

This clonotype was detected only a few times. The CDR3 sequence is CATSRVATGNTIYF. Here the CDR3 DNA reads TGTGCCACCAGCAGAGTGGCGACTGGAAACACCATATATTTT. V is TRBV15 and J is TRBJ1-3, with D unresolved. Germline V gene sequence: CDR1 LNHNV, CDR2 YYDKDF (reference sequence). V lost 1 base and J lost 2, with 6 bases in between. The CDR3 has 14 residues.

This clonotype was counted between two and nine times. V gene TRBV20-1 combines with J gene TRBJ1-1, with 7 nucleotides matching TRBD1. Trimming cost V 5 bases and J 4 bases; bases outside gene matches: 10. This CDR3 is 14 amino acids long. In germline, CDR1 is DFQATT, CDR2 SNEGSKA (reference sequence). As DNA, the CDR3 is TGCAGTGCTGCCTCGACAGGGTTGGGCACTGAAGCTTTCTTT. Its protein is CSAASTGLGTEAFF.

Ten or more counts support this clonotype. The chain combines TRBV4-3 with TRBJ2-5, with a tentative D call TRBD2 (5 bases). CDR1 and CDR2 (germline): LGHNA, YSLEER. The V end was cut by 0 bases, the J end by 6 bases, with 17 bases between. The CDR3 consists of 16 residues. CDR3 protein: CASSQERLIMGKTQYF. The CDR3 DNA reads TGCGCCAGCAGCCAAGAGAGACTAATAATGGGAAAGACCCAGTACTTC.

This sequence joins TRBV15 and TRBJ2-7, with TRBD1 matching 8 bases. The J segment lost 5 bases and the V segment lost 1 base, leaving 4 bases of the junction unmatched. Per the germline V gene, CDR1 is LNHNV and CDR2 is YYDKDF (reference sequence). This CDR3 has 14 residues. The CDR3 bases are TGTGCCACCAGCAGAGCAGGGGGCATCGACGAGCAGTACTTC. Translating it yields CATSRAGGIDEQYF.

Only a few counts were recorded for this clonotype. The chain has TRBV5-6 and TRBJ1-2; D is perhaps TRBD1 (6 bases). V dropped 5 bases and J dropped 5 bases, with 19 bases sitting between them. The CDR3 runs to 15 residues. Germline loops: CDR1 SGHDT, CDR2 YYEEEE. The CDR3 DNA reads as TGTGCCAGCAGTTACGATTTTGGACAGCGTTATGGCTACACCTTC. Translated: CASSYDFGQRYGYTF.

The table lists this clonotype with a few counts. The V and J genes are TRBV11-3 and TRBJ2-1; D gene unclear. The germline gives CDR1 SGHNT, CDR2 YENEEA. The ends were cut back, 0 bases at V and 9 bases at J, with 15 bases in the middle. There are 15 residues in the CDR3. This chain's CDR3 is CASSLDQYSGIEQFF. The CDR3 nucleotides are TGTGCCAGCAGCTTAGATCAGTACTCAGGCATTGAGCAGTTCTTC. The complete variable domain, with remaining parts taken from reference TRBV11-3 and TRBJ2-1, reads EAGVVQSPRYKIIEKKQPVAFWCNPISGHNTLYWYLQNLGQGPELLIRYENEEAVDDSQLPKDRFSAERLKGVDSTLKIQPAELGDSAVYLCASSLDQYSGIEQFFGPGTRLTVL.

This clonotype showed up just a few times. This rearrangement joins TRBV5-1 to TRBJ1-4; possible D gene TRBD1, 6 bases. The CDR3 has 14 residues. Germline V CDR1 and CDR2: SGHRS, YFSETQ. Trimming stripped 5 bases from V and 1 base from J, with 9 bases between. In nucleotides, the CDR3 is TGCGCCAGCAGTCAGGGGAGAACTAATGAAAAACTGTTTTTT. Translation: CASSQGRTNEKLFF. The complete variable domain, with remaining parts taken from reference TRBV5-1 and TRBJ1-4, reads KAGVTQTPRYLIKTRGQQVTLSCSPISGHRSVSWYQQTPGQGLQFLFEYFSETQRNKGNFPGRFSGRQFSNSRSEMNVSTLELGDSALYLCASSQGRTNEKLFFGSGTQLSVL.

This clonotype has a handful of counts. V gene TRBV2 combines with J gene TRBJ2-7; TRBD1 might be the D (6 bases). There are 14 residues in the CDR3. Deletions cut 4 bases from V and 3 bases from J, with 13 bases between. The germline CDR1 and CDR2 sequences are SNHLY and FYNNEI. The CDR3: CASSGQAQGYEQYF. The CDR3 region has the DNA TGTGCCAGCAGTGGACAGGCGCAGGGCTACGAGCAGTACTTC.

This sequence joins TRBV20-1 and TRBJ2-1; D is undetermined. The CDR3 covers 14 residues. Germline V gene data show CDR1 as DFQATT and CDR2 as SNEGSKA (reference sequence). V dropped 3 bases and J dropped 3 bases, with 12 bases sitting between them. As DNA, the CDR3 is TGCAGTGCTAGTCCGCTCCTTGTCTACAATGAGCAGTTCTTC. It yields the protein CSASPLLVYNEQFF.

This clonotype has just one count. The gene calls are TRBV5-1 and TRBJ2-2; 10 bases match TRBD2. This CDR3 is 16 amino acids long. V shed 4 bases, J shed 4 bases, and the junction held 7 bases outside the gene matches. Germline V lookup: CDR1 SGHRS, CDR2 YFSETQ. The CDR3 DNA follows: TGCGCCAGCAGCGTAAGACTAGCGGGCGGCACCGGGGAGCTGTTTTTT. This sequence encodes CASSVRLAGGTGELFF.

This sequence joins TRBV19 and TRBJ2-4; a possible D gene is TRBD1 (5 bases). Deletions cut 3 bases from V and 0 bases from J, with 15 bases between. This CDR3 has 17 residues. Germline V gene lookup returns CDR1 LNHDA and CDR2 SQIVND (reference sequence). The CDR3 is CASSIRKGQRAKNIQYF. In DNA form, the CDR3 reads TGTGCCAGTAGTATCCGGAAGGGGCAGAGAGCCAAAAACATTCAGTACTTC. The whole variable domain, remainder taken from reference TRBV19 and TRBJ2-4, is DGGITQSPKYLFRKEGQNVTLSCEQNLNHDAMYWYRQDPGQGLRLIYYSQIVNDFQKGDIAEGYSVSREKKESFPLTVTSAQKNPTAFYLCASSIRKGQRAKNIQYFGAGTRLSVL.

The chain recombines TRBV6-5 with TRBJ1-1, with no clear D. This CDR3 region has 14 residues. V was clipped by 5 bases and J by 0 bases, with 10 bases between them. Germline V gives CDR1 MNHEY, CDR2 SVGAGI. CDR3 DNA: TGTGCCAGCAGTAGGAACAGCATGAACACTGAAGCTTTCTTT. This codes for CASSRNSMNTEAFF.

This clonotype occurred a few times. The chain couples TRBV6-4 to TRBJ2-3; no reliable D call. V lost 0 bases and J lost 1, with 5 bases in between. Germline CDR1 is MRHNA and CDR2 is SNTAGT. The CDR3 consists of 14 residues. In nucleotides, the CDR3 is TGTGCCAGCAGTGACTCACTGGGCACAGATACGCAGTATTTT. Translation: CASSDSLGTDTQYF.

The CDR3 loop reads CATQDGPYNEQFF. In DNA, the CDR3 is TGTGCCACTCAGGATGGCCCCTACAATGAGCAGTTCTTC. The rearrangement joins TRBV24-1 to TRBJ2-1; no reliable D call. CDR3 length equals 13 residues. The ends were cut back, 10 bases at V and 2 bases at J, with 11 bases in the middle. The germline V gene has CDR1 KGHDR and CDR2 SFDVKD.

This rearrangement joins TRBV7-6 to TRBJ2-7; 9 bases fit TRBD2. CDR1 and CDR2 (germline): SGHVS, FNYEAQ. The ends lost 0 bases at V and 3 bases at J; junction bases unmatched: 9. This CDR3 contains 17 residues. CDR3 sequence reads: CASSLAGGLAGYYEQYF. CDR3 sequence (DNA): TGTGCCAGCAGCTTAGCCGGGGGACTAGCCGGCTACTACGAGCAGTACTTC.

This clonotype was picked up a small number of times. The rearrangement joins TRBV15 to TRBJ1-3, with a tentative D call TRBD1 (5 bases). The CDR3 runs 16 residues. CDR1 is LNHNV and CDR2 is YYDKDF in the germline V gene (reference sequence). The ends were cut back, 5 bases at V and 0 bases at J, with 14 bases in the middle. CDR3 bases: TGTGCCACCAGCCCCACGGGACGCGGCTCTGGAAACACCATATATTTT. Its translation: CATSPTGRGSGNTIYF.